The T cell receptor beta chain described here comes from a study of shared clonotypes between healthy human individuals (dated by TCRdb to about 2020). For the study in its entirety: Three men and a couple of women, aged 18 to 49 years, made up the cohort. For each donor, CD4 naive and CD4 memory were each given three plates, CD8 naive was given two plates, and CD8 memory was given one plate. To estimate repertoire size and how much clonotype sharing occurs between individuals, the study deeply sequenced the blood TCR repertoires of roughly 5 healthy adults. Different laboratories and diverse techniques were used to prepare libraries and sequence TCR repertoires, to increase sequencing depth and limit assay-specific biases. Between about 0.94 and 8.9 billion PBMCs per donor were obtained by leukapheresis.

The germline V gene specifies MDHEN as CDR1 and SYDVKM as CDR2. The CDR3 measures 15 amino acids from cysteine to phenylalanine. Of the read, only the CDR3 DNA is kept; its 45 bases are in frame from base 1. Trimming at the junction amounts to 3 bases on V and 3 bases on J, and the germline ends lie 15 bases apart. Using the deep immunoSEQ assay, multiplex PCR amplified TCR CDR3 regions from genomic DNA. Genomic DNA extracted from each cell subset was distributed evenly over all wells of several immunoSEQ 96-well plates, and each plate served as one replicate. For sorted subsets, about 0.2 ug genomic DNA, equal to tens of thousands of T cell genomes, was loaded into each replicate PCR. The purified libraries were quantified using a Qubit 3.0 fluorometer, sized with a Bioanalyzer 2100, and then quantified again using the KAPA Library Quantification kit. Every immunoSEQ 96-well plate was sequenced on a dedicated single-read 150-cycle Illumina NextSeq 550 flow cell. Processing in the source paper ran as follows. Because the immunoSEQ output held only junctional sequences and lacked quality scores, the filtering could not match the filtering applied to full-length reads. To assign V/J genes and CDR3, sequences were annotated against IMGT germline references using PyIR, a Python wrapper for IgBLAST v1.9. Reads were filtered out if the reads had weak V/J assignments (E-value above 1e-6), no CDR3, stop codons, out-of-frame junctions, or ambiguous translated residues. A V3J clonotype was defined by an identical inferred V gene, J gene, and CDR3 amino acid sequence. Percentage overlap between repertoires was computed as shared unique clonotypes divided by the size of the smaller repertoire. Three approaches were used to assess repertoire richness: RTK rarefaction, the Chao1 estimator, and Recon v2.1 estimates of unobserved clonotypes. Generation probabilities were computed with OLGA for all TCRbeta clonotypes obtained by the gDNA method from a handful of donors. TCRdb took over this immuneACCESS table, retaining in-frame rearrangements with V and J assigned. Such tables are incomplete; in checked studies, under half of the missing clones stem from an unresolved V gene, and the remainder is unexplained. The V and J calls and clone size were taken over from that table, and D and trimming were inferred from the DNA. The sample yields more than 2 million clones; 90% to 95% were counted once. The biggest ten clones account for approximately 0.13% of the sample.

Overall study outcomes, separate from this receptor: The small number of donors limited the genetic and exposure-history diversity represented. When four donors were compared, the shared fraction of clonotypes was 5% to 6.5% for naive CD4, more than 3% for naive CD8, more than 2% for memory CD4, and 0.4% for memory CD8. Naive subsets generally had larger estimated clonotype richness than memory subsets did. Sampling was restricted to blood, and TCR repertoires in tissue are likely to differ from TCR repertoires in blood. Incomplete sequencing was indicated by rarefaction of sorted-subset datasets, despite the large sequencing depth. Pairwise subsampling indicated that sequencing depth was expected to affect the degree of clonotype sharing among donors. Compared with non-shared clonotypes, the clonotypes found in all four sorted-subset donors had higher generation probabilities.

Concerning this clone: The clone's antigen remains unknown. Base qualities are missing; no much larger clone stands one base away.

Healthy HIV-negative adults with no recently reported acute infections or vaccinations were included as donors. All donors were Caucasian adults living in Nashville, Tennessee, USA. CD4+ T cells were enriched through magnetic negative selection, after which naive cells were positively selected on CD45RA and the remaining negative fraction served as the memory subset. After blood collection by leukapheresis, PBMCs were isolated using Ficoll-Histopaque density gradient centrifugation and then cryopreserved in the vapor phase of liquid nitrogen. Analytical flow cytometry was used to check the purity and quantity of each magnetically sorted T cell population. From each sorted fraction, genomic DNA was isolated and quantified by UV absorbance on a Nanodrop 2000c.

The chain was built from TRBV28 and TRBJ2-7; no D segment can be confidently identified. The specimen was naive CD4+ T cells sorted from blood. The sample's cell subset or site label, in plain terms: CD45RA+ positively selected. This sequence originates from a man aged 18 to 29 in good health. The DNA is as follows: TGTGCCAGCAGTTTCAGCGCTCGGGCAGACTACGAGCAGTACTTC. The encoded protein is CASSFSARADYEQYF.